This entry describes one T cell receptor beta chain. TCRdb's copy holds only in-frame clones and misses some; the assay was immunoSEQ multiplex PCR. The sample contains roughly 700,000 clones, approximately 79% of which appear only once. This sample was included in a study of shared clonotypes between healthy human individuals. The sample was memory CD4+ T cells sorted from blood. Subset in this sample: CD45RA-negative fraction. This receptor was taken from a woman under 40 in good health.

For the CDR3, the DNA is TGTGCCAGCAGCTACAGGGGGCAGGCAGATACGCAGTATTTT. It yields the protein CASSYRGQADTQYF. This chain connects TRBV11-3 to TRBJ2-3; TRBD1 aligns across 9 bases. Trimming took 4 bases from V and 4 from J; bases not matched to a gene: 3. Looked up from germline, CDR1 is SGHNT and CDR2 is YENEEA. This CDR3 region has 14 residues. The full variable domain, completed using reference TRBV11-3 and TRBJ2-3, is EAGVVQSPRYKIIEKKQPVAFWCNPISGHNTLYWYLQNLGQGPELLIRYENEEAVDDSQLPKDRFSAERLKGVDSTLKIQPAELGDSAVYLCASSYRGQADTQYFGPGTRLTVL.